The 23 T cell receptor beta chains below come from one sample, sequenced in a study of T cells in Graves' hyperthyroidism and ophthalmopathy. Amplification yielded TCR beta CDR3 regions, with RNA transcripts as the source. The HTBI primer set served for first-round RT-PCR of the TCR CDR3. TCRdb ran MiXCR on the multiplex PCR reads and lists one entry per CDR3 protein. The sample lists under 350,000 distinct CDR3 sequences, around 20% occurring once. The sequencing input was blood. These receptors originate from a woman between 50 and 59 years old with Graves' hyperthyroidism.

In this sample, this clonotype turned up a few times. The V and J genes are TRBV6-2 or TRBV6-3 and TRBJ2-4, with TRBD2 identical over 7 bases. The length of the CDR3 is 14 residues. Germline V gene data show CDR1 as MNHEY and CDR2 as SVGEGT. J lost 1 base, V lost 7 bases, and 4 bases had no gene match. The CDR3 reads CASNSGGAKNIQYF. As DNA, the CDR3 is TGTGCCAGCAATTCCGGGGGGGCCAAAAACATTCAGTACTTC.

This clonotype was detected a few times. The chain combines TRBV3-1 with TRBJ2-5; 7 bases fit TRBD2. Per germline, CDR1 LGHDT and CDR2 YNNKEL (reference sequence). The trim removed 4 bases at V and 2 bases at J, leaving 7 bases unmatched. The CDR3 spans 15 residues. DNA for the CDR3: TGTGCCAGCAGCCTAAGTGGGGGGGGTCAAGAGACCCAGTACTTC. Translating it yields CASSLSGGGQETQYF.

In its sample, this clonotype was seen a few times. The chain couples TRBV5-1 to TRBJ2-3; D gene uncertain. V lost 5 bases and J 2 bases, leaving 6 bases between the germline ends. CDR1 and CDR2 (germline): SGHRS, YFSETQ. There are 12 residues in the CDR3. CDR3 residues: CASRRATDTQYF. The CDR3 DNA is TGCGCCAGCAGAAGGGCCACAGATACGCAGTATTTT.

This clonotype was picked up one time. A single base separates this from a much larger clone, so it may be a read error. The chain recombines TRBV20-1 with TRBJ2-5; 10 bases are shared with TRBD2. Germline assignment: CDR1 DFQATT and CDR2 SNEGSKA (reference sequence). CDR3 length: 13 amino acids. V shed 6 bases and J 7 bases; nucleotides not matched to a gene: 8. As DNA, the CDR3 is TGCAGTGCAAGCGGGAGGGCGGGTGTGACCCAGTACTTC. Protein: CSASGRAGVTQYF.

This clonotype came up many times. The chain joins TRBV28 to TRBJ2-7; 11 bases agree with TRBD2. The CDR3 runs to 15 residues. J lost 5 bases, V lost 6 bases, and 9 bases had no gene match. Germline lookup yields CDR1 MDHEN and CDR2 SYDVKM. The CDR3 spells CASRGLAGGLDEQYF. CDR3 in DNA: TGTGCCAGCAGGGGATTAGCGGGAGGGCTCGACGAGCAGTACTTC.

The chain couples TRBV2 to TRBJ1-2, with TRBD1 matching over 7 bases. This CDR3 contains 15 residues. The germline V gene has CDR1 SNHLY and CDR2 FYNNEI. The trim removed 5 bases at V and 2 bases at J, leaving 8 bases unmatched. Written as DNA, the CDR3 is TGTGCCAGCAGTCCTACTCCGGGACAGAACTATGGCTACACCTTC. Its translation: CASSPTPGQNYGYTF.

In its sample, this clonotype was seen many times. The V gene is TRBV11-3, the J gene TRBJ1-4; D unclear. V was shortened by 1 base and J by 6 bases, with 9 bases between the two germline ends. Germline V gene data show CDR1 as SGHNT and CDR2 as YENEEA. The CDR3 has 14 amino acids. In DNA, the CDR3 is TGTGCCAGCAGCTTAGGCCGTGCTGATGAAAAACTGTTTTTT. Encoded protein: CASSLGRADEKLFF.

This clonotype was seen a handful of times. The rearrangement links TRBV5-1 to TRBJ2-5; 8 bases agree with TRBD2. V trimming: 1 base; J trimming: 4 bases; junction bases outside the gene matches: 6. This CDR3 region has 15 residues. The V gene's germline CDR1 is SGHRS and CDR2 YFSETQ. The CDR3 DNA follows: TGCGCCAGCAGCTTGAGCGGGAGAAGGCCAGAGACCCAGTACTTC. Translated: CASSLSGRRPETQYF.

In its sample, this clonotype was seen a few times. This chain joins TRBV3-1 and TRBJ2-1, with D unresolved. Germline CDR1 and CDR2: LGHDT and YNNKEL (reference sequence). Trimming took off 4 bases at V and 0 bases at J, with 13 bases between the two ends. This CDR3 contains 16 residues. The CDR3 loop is CASSPSLEVSYNEQFF. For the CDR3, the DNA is TGTGCCAGCAGCCCTTCCCTCGAGGTCTCCTACAATGAGCAGTTCTTC.

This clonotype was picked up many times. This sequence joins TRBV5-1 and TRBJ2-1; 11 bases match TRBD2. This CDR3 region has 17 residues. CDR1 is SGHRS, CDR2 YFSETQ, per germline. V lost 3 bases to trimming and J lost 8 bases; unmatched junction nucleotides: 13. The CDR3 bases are TGCGCCAGCAGCTCCCACGTGCTAGCGGGAGGTTTTTATGAGCAGTTCTTC. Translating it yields CASSSHVLAGGFYEQFF.

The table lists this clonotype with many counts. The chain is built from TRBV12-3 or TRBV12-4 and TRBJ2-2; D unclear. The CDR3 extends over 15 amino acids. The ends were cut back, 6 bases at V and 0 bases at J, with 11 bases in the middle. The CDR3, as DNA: TGTGCCAGCAGGTTGACATTTACGAACACCGGGGAGCTGTTTTTT. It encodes CASRLTFTNTGELFF.

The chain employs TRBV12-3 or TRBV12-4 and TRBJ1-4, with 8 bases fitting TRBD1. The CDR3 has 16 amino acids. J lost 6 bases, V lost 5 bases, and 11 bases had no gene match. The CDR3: CASSPPRGQGYEKLFF. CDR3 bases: TGTGCCAGCAGTCCCCCCCGAGGACAGGGATATGAAAAACTGTTTTTT.

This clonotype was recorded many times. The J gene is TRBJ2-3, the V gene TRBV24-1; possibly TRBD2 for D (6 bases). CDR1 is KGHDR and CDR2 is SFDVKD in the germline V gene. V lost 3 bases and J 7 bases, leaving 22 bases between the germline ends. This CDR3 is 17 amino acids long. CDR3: CATSDPLVAEGAYTQYF. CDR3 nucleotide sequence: TGTGCCACCAGTGATCCCCTTGTGGCGGAGGGCGCATATACGCAGTATTTT.

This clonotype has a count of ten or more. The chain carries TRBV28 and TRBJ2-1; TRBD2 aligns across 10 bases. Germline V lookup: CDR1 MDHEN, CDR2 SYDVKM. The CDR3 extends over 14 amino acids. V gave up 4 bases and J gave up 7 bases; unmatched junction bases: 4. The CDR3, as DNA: TGTGCCAGCAGTTATGATAGCGGGGGGAATGAGCAGTTCTTC. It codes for CASSYDSGGNEQFF.

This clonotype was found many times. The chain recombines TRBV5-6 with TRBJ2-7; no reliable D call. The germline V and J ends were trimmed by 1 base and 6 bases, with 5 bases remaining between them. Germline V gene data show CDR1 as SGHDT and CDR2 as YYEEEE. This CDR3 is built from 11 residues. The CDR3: CASSLSGEQYF. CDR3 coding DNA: TGTGCCAGCAGCTTGTCCGGCGAGCAGTACTTC.

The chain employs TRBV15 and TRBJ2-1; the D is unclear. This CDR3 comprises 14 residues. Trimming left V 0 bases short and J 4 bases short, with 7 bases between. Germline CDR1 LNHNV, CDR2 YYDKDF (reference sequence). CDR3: CATSRDRSYNEQFF. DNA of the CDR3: TGTGCCACCAGCAGAGATAGATCGTACAATGAGCAGTTCTTC.

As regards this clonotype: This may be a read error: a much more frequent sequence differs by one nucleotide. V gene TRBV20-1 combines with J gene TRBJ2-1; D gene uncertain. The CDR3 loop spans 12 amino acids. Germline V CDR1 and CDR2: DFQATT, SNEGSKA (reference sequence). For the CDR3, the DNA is TGCAGTGCTAGTGCCAGGTACAATGAGCAGCTCTTC. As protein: CSASARYNEQLF.

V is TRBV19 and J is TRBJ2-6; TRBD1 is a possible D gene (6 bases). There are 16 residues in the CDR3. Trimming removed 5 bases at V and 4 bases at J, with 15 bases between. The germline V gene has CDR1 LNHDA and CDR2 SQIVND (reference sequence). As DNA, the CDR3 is TGTGCCAGTAGTCAACGGACAGCCCTCGGGGCCAACGTCCTGACTTTC. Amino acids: CASSQRTALGANVLTF.

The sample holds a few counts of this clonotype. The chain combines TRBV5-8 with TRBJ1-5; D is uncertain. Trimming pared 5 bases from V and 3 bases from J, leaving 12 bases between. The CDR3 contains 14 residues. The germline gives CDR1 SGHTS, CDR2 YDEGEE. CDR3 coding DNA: TGTGCCAGCAGTACCGACACGATCAATCAGCCCCAGCATTTT. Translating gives CASSTDTINQPQHF.

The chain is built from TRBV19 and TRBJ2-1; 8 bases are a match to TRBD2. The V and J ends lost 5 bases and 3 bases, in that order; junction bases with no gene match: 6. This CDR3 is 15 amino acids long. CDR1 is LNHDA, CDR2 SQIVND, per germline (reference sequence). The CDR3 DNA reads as TGTGCCAGTAGTCCCCAGACTAGCGACTACAATGAGCAGTTCTTC. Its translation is CASSPQTSDYNEQFF.

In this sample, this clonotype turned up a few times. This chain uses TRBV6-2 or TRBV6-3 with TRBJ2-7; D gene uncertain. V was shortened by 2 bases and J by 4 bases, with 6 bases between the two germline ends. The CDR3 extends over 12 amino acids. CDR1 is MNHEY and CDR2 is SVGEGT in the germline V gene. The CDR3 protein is CASSYGKYEQYF. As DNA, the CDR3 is TGTGCCAGCAGTTACGGCAAATACGAGCAGTACTTC.

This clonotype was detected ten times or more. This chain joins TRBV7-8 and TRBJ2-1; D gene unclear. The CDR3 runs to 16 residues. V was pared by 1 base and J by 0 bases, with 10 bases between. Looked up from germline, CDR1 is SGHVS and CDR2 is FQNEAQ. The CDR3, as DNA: TGTGCCAGCAGCTTAGGGGCGGTTAGCTCCTACAATGAGCAGTTCTTC. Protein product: CASSLGAVSSYNEQFF. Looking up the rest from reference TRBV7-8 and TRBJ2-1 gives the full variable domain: GAGVSQSPRYKVAKRGQDVALRCDPISGHVSLFWYQQALGQGPEFLTYFQNEAQLDKSGLPSDRFFAERPEGSVSTLKIQRTQQEDSAVYLCASSLGAVSSYNEQFFGPGTRLTVL.

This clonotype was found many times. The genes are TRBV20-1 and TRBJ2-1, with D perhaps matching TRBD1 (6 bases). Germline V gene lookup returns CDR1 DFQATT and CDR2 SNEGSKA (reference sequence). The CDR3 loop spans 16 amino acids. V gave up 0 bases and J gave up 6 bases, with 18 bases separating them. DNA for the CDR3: TGCAGTGCTAGAGAAAGTTATGTCACAGGGAGCAATGAGCAGTTCTTC. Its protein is CSARESYVTGSNEQFF.